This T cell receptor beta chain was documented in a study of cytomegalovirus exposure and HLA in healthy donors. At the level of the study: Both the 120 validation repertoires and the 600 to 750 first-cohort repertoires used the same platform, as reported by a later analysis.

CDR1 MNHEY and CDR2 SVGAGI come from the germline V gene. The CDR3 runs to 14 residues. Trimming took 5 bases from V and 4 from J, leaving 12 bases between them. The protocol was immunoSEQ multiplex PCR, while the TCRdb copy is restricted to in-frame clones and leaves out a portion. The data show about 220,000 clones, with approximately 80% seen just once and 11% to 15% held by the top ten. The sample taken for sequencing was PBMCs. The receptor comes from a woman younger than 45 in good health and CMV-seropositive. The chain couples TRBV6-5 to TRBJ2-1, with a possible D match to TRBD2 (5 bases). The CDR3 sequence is CASSPGSGYNEQFF. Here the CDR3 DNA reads TGTGCCAGCAGTCCGGGGTCGGGGTACAATGAGCAGTTCTTC.